The subject of this entry is one T cell receptor (beta chain). No antigen is known for it. These data come from a study of blood T cells in healthy people across ages. At the level of the study: About one barcoded beta molecule was captured per two T cells (by template switching). Findings of the study overall: Older age coincided with a roughly linear decline in TCR beta diversity per million T cells. It was found that TCR beta diversity correlated strongly with the percentage of naive T cells.

For the second PCR, which ran for 7 to 11 cycles, a sample-barcoded 5' primer and a J-beta primer mix were used. TCRdb reprocessed the 5' RACE reads via MiXCR and lists one record per CDR3 protein. The sample records approximately 810,000 distinct CDR3 sequences, 25% to 30% being singletons. The J segment lost 1 base and the V segment lost 3 bases, leaving 12 bases of the junction unmatched. CDR1 and CDR2 from the germline V gene are SGHDT and YYEEEE. The CDR3 contains 17 residues. The chain recombines TRBV5-6 with TRBJ1-1; 7 nucleotides match TRBD1. This receptor was obtained from a woman of 80 years or more in good health. The sequenced sample consisted of blood. CDR3 residues: CASSYGLTGQTNTEAFF. CDR3 sequence (DNA): TGTGCCAGCAGCTACGGACTAACGGGACAGACGAACACTGAAGCTTTCTTT.